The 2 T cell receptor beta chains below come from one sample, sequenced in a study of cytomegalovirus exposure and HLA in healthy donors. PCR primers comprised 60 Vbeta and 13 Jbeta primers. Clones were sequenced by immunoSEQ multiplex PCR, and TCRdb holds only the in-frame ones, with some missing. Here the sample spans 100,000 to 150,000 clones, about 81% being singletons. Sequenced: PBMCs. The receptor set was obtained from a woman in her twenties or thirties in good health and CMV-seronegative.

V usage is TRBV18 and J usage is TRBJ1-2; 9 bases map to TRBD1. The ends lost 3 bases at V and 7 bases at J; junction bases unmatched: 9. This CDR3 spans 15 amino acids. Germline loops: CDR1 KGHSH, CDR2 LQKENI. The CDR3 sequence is CASSPRDRETIGYTF. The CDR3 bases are TGTGCCAGCTCACCCAGGGACAGGGAGACGATTGGCTACACCTTC.

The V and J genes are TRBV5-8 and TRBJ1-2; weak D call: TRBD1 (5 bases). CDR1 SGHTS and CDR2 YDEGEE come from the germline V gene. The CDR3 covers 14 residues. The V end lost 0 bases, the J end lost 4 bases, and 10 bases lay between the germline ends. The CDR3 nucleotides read TGTGCCAGCAGCTTGGCGGCAGGGTCCTATGGCTACACCTTC. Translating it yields CASSLAAGSYGYTF.